The 2 T cell receptor beta chains listed next were all sequenced from one sample in a study of beta chain features in type 1 diabetes (dated by TCRdb to 2016 to 2019). Library construction relied on the immunoSEQ multiplex PCR assay. The High Capacity cDNA Reverse Transcription Kit was used to reverse transcribe all of the isolated RNA, meaning that expressed TCRB transcripts were what got sequenced. As stored in TCRdb, this immuneACCESS dataset retains in-frame rearrangements with V and J assigned. A fraction of the clones does not appear; measured against another copy, unresolved V genes explain less than half of the discrepancy, and the remainder lacks a known reason. This sample comprises around 430,000 clones, 25% to 35% of them detected only once. The ten largest make up roughly 0.06% of the sample. Sequenced material: naive CD4+ T cells from blood. This specimen's cell subset or site label, per the study, means: true naive CD4+ T cells. The receptors come from a man between 18 and 35 years old in good health.

V and J are TRBV7-2 and TRBJ1-5, with D perhaps TRBD1 (6 bases). Trimming cost V 3 bases and J 0 bases, with 12 bases left between them. Germline CDR1 SGHTA, CDR2 FQGNSA. The CDR3 is made up of 16 amino acids. DNA of the CDR3: TGTGCCAGCAGCTTCCGGGACACCGATAGCAATCAGCCCCAGCATTTT. Protein product: CASSFRDTDSNQPQHF.

This clone was observed a handful of times. This chain uses TRBV20-1 with TRBJ1-1; 7 nucleotides line up with TRBD1. The V segment lost 4 bases and the J segment 6 bases; nucleotides outside the gene matches: 2. CDR3 length: 11 amino acids. In germline, CDR1 is DFQATT, CDR2 SNEGSKA (reference sequence). CDR3 residues: CSAKDRAEAFF. The CDR3 DNA sequence: TGCAGTGCTAAAGACAGGGCTGAAGCTTTCTTT.